These 3 T cell receptor beta chains came from one sample sequenced in a study of human T cells and chemical hapten exposure. The time point was: patch test 2, 6 weeks after DPC sensitization. Noted treatment: therapeutic diphenylcyclopropenone sensitization with weekly scalp DPC. TCRdb used MiXCR to reprocess the RACE reads, holding one entry per CDR3 protein. The sample contains a few hundred thousand distinct CDR3 sequences, about 6% of which appear only once. Sequenced here: whole blood, sampled in connection with sensitization to the hapten diphenylcyclopropenone (DPC). The receptors originated from a woman between 18 and 29 years old with alopecia areata. Some clones in this sample may be carry-over from other donors' samples.

This clonotype was counted a few times. The chain couples TRBV10-3 to TRBJ1-2, with a possible D match to TRBD1 (5 bases). Germline CDR1 and CDR2: ENHRY and SYGVKD. Trimming shortened V by 10 bases and J by 0 bases, and 15 bases separated the two germline ends. CDR3 size: 14 residues. CDR3 sequence: CATVGHEANYGYTF. The CDR3 DNA sequence: TGTGCCACCGTAGGACACGAAGCTAACTATGGCTACACCTTC.

This clonotype turned up a few times. This chain links TRBV7-2 with TRBJ2-6, with D uncertain. V was trimmed by 1 base and J by 4 bases, leaving 11 bases between them. The CDR3 extends over 16 amino acids. Germline V lookup: CDR1 SGHTA, CDR2 FQGNSA. CDR3 amino acids: CASSLVARPGANVLTF. CDR3 nucleotides: TGTGCCAGCAGCTTAGTGGCCCGCCCCGGGGCCAACGTCCTGACTTTC.

In this sample, this clonotype turned up many times. The V gene is TRBV6-4, the J gene TRBJ1-3, with D unresolved. The CDR3 loop spans 15 amino acids. V lost 6 bases to trimming and J lost 0 bases, with 12 bases between them. CDR1 is MRHNA, CDR2 SNTAGT, per germline. The chain's CDR3 is CASSVDGSSGNTIYF. CDR3 DNA sequence: TGTGCCAGCAGCGTCGACGGAAGCTCTGGAAACACCATATATTTT.